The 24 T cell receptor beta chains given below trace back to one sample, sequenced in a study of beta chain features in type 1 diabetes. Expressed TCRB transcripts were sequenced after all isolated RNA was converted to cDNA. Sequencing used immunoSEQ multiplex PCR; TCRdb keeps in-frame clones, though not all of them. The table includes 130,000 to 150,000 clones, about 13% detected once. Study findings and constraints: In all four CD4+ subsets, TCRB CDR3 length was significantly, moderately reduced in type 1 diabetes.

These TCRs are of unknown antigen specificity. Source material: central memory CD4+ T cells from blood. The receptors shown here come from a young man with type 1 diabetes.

The CDR3 reads CASTGSENEKLFF. The CDR3 DNA follows: TGTGCCAGTACGGGCAGCGAGAATGAAAAACTGTTTTTT. The chain links TRBV19 to TRBJ1-4, with D hard to call. Germline V gives CDR1 LNHDA, CDR2 SQIVND (reference sequence). The CDR3 runs to 13 residues. Trimming pared 7 bases from V and 5 bases from J, leaving 11 bases between.

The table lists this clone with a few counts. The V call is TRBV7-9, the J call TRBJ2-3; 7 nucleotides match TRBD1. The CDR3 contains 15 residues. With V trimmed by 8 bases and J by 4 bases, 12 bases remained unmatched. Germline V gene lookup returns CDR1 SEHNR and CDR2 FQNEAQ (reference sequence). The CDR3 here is CASGDQQGKADTQYF. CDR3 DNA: TGTGCCAGCGGAGATCAACAGGGGAAGGCAGATACGCAGTATTTT.

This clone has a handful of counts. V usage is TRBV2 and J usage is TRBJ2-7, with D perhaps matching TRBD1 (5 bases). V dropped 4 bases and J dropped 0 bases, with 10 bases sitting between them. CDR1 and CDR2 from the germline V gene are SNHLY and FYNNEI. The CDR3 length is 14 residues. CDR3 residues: CASSVRTSSYEQYF. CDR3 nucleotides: TGTGCCAGCAGTGTAAGGACAAGCTCCTACGAGCAGTACTTC.

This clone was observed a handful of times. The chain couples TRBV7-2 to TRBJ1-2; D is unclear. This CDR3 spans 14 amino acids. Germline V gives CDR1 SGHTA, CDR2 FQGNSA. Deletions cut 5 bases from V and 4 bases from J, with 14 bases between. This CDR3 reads CASSRAQITYGYTF. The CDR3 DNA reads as TGTGCCAGCAGCCGTGCACAGATCACCTATGGCTACACCTTC. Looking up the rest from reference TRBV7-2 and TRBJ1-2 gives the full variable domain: GAGVSQSPSNKVTEKGKDVELRCDPISGHTALYWYRQSLGQGLEFLIYFQGNSAPDKSGLPSDRFSAERTGGSVSTLTIQRTQQEDSAVYLCASSRAQITYGYTFGSGTRLTVV.

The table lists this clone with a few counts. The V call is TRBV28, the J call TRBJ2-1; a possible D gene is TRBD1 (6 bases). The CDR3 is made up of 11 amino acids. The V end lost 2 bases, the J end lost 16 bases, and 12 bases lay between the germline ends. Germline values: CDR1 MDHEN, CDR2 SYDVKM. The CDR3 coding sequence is TGTGCCAGCAGTTTAGGGACAAGTTTTTTCTTC. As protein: CASSLGTSFFF.

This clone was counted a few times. CDR3 amino acids: CASSLDYGGTANTGELFF. The DNA of the CDR3 is TGTGCCAGCAGCTTAGATTATGGGGGGACAGCGAACACCGGGGAGCTGTTTTTT. The chain joins TRBV7-8 to TRBJ2-2; D might be TRBD1 (7 bases). V was trimmed by 1 base and J by 0 bases, leaving 15 bases between them. Germline V gene lookup returns CDR1 SGHVS and CDR2 FQNEAQ. The CDR3 has 18 residues.

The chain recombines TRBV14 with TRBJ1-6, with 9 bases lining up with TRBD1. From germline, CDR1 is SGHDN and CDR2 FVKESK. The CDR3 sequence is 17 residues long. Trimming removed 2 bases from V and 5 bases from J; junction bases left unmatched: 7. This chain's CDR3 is CASSQLTGGPNNSPLHF. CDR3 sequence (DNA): TGTGCCAGCAGCCAACTGACAGGGGGACCCAATAATTCACCCCTCCACTTT.

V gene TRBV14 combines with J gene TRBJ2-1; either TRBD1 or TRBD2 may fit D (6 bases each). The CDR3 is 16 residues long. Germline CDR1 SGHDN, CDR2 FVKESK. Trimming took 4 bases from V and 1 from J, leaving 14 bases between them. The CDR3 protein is CASSPTGASSYNEQFF. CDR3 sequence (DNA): TGTGCCAGCAGCCCTACGGGGGCTAGTTCCTACAATGAGCAGTTCTTC. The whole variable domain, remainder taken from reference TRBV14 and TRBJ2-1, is EAGVTQFPSHSVIEKGQTVTLRCDPISGHDNLYWYRRVMGKEIKFLLHFVKESKQDESGMPNNRFLAERTGGTYSTLKVQPAELEDSGVYFCASSPTGASSYNEQFFGPGTRLTVL.

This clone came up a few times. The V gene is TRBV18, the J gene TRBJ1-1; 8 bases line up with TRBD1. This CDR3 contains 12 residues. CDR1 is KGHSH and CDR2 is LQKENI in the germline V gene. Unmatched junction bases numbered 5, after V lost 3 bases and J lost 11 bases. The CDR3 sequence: CASSPYQGAAFF. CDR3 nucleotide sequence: TGTGCCAGCTCACCTTATCAGGGGGCCGCTTTCTTT.

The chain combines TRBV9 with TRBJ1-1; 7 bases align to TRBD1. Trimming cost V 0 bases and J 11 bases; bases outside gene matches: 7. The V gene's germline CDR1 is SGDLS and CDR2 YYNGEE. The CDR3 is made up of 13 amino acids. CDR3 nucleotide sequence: TGTGCCAGCAGCGTAGATCTGACAGGGTCGGCTTTCTTT. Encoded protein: CASSVDLTGSAFF.

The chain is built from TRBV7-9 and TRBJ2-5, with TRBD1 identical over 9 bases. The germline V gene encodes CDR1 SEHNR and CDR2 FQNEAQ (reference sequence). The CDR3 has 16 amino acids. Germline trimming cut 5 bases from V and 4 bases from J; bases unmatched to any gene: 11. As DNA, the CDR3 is TGTGCCAGCAGCGCAGGGACAGGGTCGGTCGGAGAGACCCAGTACTTC. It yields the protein CASSAGTGSVGETQYF.

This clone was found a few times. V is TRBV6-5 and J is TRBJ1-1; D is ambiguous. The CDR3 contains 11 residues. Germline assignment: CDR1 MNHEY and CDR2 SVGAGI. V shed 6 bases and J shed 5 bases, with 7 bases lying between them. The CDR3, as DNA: TGTGCCAGCAGGGACGGGACTGAAGCTTTCTTT. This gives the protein CASRDGTEAFF.

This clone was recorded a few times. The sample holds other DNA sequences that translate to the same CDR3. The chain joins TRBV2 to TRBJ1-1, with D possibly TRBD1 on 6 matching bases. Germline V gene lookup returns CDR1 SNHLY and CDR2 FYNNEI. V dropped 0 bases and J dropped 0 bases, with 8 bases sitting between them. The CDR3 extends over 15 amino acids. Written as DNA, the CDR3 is TGTGCCAGCAGTGAAGCCGGACAGCTGAACACTGAAGCTTTCTTT. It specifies CASSEAGQLNTEAFF.

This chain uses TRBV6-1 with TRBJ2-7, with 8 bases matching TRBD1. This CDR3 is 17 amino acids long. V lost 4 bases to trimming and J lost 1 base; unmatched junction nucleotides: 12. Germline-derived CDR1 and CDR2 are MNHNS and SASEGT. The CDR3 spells CASSARTGSYRSYEQYF. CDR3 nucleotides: TGTGCCAGCAGTGCCCGGACAGGGAGTTATAGATCCTACGAGCAGTACTTC.

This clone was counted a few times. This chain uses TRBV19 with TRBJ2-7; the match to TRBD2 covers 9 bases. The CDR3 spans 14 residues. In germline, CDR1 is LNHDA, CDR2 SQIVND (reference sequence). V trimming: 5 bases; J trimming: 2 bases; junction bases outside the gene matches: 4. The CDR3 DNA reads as TGTGCCAGTAGTCCGCGGGAGGGTGCCTACGAGCAGTACTTC. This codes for CASSPREGAYEQYF.

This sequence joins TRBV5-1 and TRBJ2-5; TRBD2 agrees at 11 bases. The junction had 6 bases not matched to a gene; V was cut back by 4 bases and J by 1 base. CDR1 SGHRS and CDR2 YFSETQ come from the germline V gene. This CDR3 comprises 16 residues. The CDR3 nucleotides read TGCGCCAGCAGCCCCGGGACTAGCGGCACCCAAGAGACCCAGTACTTC. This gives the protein CASSPGTSGTQETQYF.

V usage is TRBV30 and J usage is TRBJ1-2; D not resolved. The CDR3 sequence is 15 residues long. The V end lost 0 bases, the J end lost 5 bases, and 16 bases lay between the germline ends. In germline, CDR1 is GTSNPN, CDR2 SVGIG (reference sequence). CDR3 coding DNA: TGTGCCTGGAGTGTAGGGCCCAATCCCTTATATGGCTACACCTTC. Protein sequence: CAWSVGPNPLYGYTF. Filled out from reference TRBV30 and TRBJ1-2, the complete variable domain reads SQTIHQWPATLVQPVGSPLSLECTVEGTSNPNLYWYRQAAGRGLQLLFYSVGIGQISSEVPQNLSASRPQDRQFILSSKKLLLSDSGFYLCAWSVGPNPLYGYTFGSGTRLTVV.

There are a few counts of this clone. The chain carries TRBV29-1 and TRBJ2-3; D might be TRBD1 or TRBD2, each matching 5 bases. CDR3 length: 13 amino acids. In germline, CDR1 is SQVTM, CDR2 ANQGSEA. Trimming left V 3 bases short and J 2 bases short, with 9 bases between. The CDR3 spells CSVEGDATDTQYF. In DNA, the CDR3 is TGCAGCGTTGAGGGGGACGCCACAGATACGCAGTATTTT.

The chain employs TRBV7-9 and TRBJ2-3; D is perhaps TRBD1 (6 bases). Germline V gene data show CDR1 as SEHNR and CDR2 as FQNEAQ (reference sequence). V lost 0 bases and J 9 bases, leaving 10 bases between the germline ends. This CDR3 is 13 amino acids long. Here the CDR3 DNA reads TGTGCCAGCAGCTTAGCAGGGCAGGGGACGCAGTATTTT. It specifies CASSLAGQGTQYF.

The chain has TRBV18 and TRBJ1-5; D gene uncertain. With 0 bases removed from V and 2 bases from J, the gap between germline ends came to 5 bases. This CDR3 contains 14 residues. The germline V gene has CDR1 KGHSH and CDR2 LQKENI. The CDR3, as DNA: TGTGCCAGCTCACCACCGCCGGGCAATCAGCCCCAGCATTTT. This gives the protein CASSPPPGNQPQHF.

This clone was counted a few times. CDR3 residues: CSAYRNEKLFF. Here the CDR3 DNA reads TGCAGCGCCTACAGGAATGAAAAACTGTTTTTT. The chain couples TRBV29-1 to TRBJ1-4; weak D call: TRBD1 (5 bases). This CDR3 has 11 residues. V was shortened by 7 bases and J by 5 bases, with 8 bases between the two germline ends. In germline, CDR1 is SQVTM, CDR2 ANQGSEA. The variable domain in full, completed from reference TRBV29-1 and TRBJ1-4, reads SAVISQKPSRDICQRGTSLTIQCQVDSQVTMMFWYRQQPGQSLTLIATANQGSEATYESGFVIDKFPISRPNLTFSTLTVSNMSPEDSSIYLCSAYRNEKLFFGSGTQLSVL.

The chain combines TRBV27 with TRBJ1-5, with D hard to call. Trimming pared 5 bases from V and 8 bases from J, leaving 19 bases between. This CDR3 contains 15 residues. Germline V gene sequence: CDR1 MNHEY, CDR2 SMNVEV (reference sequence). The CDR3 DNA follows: TGTGCCAGCAGTCCTTTCCGCGGCGAGGGCAAGCCCCAGCATTTT. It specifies CASSPFRGEGKPQHF.

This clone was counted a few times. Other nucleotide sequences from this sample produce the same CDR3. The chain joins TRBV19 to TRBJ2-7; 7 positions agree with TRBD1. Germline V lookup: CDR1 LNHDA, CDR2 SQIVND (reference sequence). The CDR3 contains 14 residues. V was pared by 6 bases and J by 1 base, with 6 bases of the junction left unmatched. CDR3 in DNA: TGTGCCAGTAGACCGGGACAGAATTCCTACGAGCAGTACTTC. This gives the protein CASRPGQNSYEQYF. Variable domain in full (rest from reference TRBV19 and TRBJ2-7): DGGITQSPKYLFRKEGQNVTLSCEQNLNHDAMYWYRQDPGQGLRLIYYSQIVNDFQKGDIAEGYSVSREKKESFPLTVTSAQKNPTAFYLCASRPGQNSYEQYFGPGTRLTVT.

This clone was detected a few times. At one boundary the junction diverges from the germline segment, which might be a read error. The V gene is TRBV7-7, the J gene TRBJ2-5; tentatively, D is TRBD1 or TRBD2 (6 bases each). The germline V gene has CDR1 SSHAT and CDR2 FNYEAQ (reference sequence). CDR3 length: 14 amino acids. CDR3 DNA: TGTGCTAGCAGCCCCGGGGGCCTATGGGGGACCCAGTACTTC. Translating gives CASSPGGLWGTQYF.